This T cell receptor (beta chain) derives from a study of blood T cell repertoires in COVID-19. Clones were read by immunoSEQ multiplex PCR, and TCRdb kept only the in-frame ones, dropping some. The table records 150,000 to 200,000 clones, about 88% of them present only once. This clone was detected a few times. In germline, CDR1 is SGHAT, CDR2 FQNNGV. This CDR3 is built from 15 residues. Trimming left V 1 base short and J 0 bases short, with 10 bases between. J is TRBJ2-7 and V is TRBV11-2, with D maybe TRBD1 (6 bases). This TCR was sampled from a human donor in a cohort sampled during active COVID-19. Source material: peripheral blood. CDR3 coding DNA: TGTGCCAGCAGCTTAGGGACAGTGAGCTCCTACGAGCAGTACTTC. Its translation is CASSLGTVSSYEQYF.